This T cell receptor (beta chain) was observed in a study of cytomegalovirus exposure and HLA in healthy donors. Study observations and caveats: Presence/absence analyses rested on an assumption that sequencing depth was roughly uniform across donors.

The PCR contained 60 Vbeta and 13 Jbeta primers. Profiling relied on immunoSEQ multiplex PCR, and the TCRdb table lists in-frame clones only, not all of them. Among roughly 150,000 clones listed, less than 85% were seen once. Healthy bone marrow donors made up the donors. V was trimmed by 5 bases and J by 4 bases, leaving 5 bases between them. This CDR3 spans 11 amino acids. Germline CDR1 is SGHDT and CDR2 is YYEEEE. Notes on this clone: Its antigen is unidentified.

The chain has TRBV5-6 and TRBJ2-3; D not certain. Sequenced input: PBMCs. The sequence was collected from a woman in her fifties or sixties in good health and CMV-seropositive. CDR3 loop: CASSLADTQYF. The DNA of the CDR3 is TGTGCCAGCAGTTTAGCAGATACGCAGTATTTT.